The 19 T cell receptor beta chains in this list originate from one sample, sequenced in a study of technical replicates of blood from a handful of donors. Some clones are missing from TCRdb's copy, which holds only in-frame ones; the method was immunoSEQ multiplex PCR. The data show some 80,000 clones, with 95% to 97% seen just once and about 0.17% held by the top ten. Sequenced material: T cells isolated from PBMCs. Receptors originate from a human donor in good health.

The V gene is TRBV5-4, the J gene TRBJ2-7, with TRBD2 identical over 9 bases. Per the germline V gene, CDR1 is SGHNT and CDR2 is YYREEE (reference sequence). Trimming at V came to 5 bases and at J to 1 base, leaving 7 bases not matched to a gene. The CDR3 has 15 residues. The CDR3 spells CASSFGLANSYEQYF. The CDR3 DNA is TGTGCCAGCAGTTTTGGACTAGCGAATTCCTACGAGCAGTACTTC.

This sequence joins TRBV5-8 and TRBJ1-2, with a tentative D call TRBD1 (6 bases). The CDR3 is 16 amino acids. V lost 4 bases and J 6 bases, leaving 22 bases between the germline ends. The germline V gene encodes CDR1 SGHTS and CDR2 YDEGEE. The DNA for the CDR3 is TGTGCCAGCAGCCCCTGGGGGGGGGCCGGGAGGCATGGCTACACCTTC. Protein sequence: CASSPWGGAGRHGYTF.

V and J are TRBV6-5 and TRBJ1-1, with TRBD1 matching 7 bases. In germline, CDR1 is MNHEY, CDR2 SVGAGI. With 4 bases clipped from V and 5 bases from J, the junction kept 10 bases outside the gene matches. This CDR3 has 15 residues. In DNA form, the CDR3 reads TGTGCCAGCAGTTCTGCTTGGCAGGGGGAAACTGAAGCTTTCTTT. Translation gives CASSSAWQGETEAFF.

This chain uses TRBV6-5 with TRBJ2-3, with a weak D call TRBD2 (6 bases). The ends were cut back, 0 bases at V and 5 bases at J, with 12 bases in the middle. The CDR3 loop spans 15 amino acids. The germline V gene has CDR1 MNHEY and CDR2 SVGAGI. The CDR3: CASSYSEGFGDTQYF. The CDR3 bases are TGTGCCAGCAGTTACTCGGAGGGGTTCGGAGATACGCAGTATTTT.

The chain links TRBV6-1 to TRBJ1-5; possibly TRBD1 for D (5 bases). The CDR3 has 15 amino acids. From germline, CDR1 is MNHNS and CDR2 SASEGT. V lost 2 bases, J lost 4 bases, and 12 bases lay in between. DNA for the CDR3: TGTGCCAGCAGTGAACTCACAGGACGGAATCAGCCCCAGCATTTT. Amino acids: CASSELTGRNQPQHF.

The chain uses TRBV11-2 and TRBJ2-5; D not certain. V lost 5 bases, J lost 0 bases, and 7 bases lay in between. There are 13 residues in the CDR3. The germline gives CDR1 SGHAT, CDR2 FQNNGV. This chain's CDR3 is CASSLRDQETQYF. Written as DNA, the CDR3 is TGTGCCAGCAGCCTCCGGGACCAAGAGACCCAGTACTTC.

In DNA form, the CDR3 reads TGTGCCAGCAGCCAAGAAGGACAAACCACAGATACGCAGTATTTT. Translating gives CASSQEGQTTDTQYF. V gene TRBV4-2 combines with J gene TRBJ2-3; weak D call: TRBD1 (5 bases). V was cut by 0 bases and J by 2 bases, with 9 bases left in between. CDR3 length: 15 residues. Germline V gene sequence: CDR1 LGHNA, CDR2 YNFKEQ.

This chain joins TRBV2 and TRBJ1-1; maybe TRBD1 (5 bases). V shed 3 bases and J shed 0 bases, with 14 bases lying between them. Germline values: CDR1 SNHLY, CDR2 FYNNEI. This CDR3 contains 16 residues. In nucleotides, the CDR3 is TGTGCCAGCAGTGATCCCCAGGGTTGGATGAACACTGAAGCTTTCTTT. Amino acid sequence: CASSDPQGWMNTEAFF.

Here the CDR3 DNA reads TGTGCCTCCTCAGGGGGCGGCAGGACCACAGATACGCAGTATTTT. It is translated as CASSGGGRTTDTQYF. V gene TRBV19 combines with J gene TRBJ2-3; 8 nucleotides match TRBD1. Per germline, CDR1 LNHDA and CDR2 SQIVND (reference sequence). Trimming took 11 bases from V and 2 from J; bases not matched to a gene: 12. The CDR3 loop spans 15 amino acids.

The chain is built from TRBV25-1 and TRBJ2-3; D call uncertain. CDR1 and CDR2 (germline): MGHDK, SYGVNS. V was clipped by 3 bases and J by 4 bases, with 5 bases between them. The CDR3 runs to 12 residues. CDR3 sequence: CASSEAADTQYF. The CDR3 bases are TGTGCCAGCAGTGAGGCGGCAGATACGCAGTATTTT.

The chain joins TRBV7-9 to TRBJ2-3; D gene ambiguous. V was trimmed by 5 bases and J by 2 bases, leaving 5 bases between them. The CDR3 has 12 residues. Germline CDR1 SEHNR, CDR2 FQNEAQ (reference sequence). CDR3 protein: CASSQHTDTQYF. The CDR3 DNA reads TGTGCCAGCAGCCAACACACAGATACGCAGTATTTT.

This clone occurred once. The V gene is TRBV18, the J gene TRBJ2-1; maybe TRBD1 (5 bases). V gave up 2 bases and J gave up 5 bases, with 16 bases separating them. Looked up from germline, CDR1 is KGHSH and CDR2 is LQKENI. The CDR3 loop spans 16 amino acids. The CDR3 DNA is TGTGCCAGCTCACCAGTGCCAGGGTTGGGGCACAATGAGCAGTTCTTC. Amino acid sequence: CASSPVPGLGHNEQFF.

The chain combines TRBV27 with TRBJ1-5, with 12 bases aligning to TRBD1. In germline, CDR1 is MNHEY, CDR2 SMNVEV (reference sequence). The CDR3 consists of 14 residues. The ends lost 6 bases at V and 5 bases at J; junction bases unmatched: 2. For the CDR3, the DNA is TGTGCCAGCAGGGGGACAGGGGGCCATCAGCCCCAGCATTTT. This encodes CASRGTGGHQPQHF.

The gene calls are TRBV4-1 and TRBJ2-7; 10 positions match TRBD2. Germline CDR1 reads MGHRA; CDR2 reads YSYEKL. After removal of 0 bases from V and 12 bases from J, the junction contained 11 bases not matched to a gene. CDR3 length equals 15 residues. In nucleotides, the CDR3 is TGCGCCAGCAGCCAAGAAGGACAGCGGGGGGGCAGCATGTACTTC. It specifies CASSQEGQRGGSMYF.

The chain has TRBV7-9 and TRBJ1-4, with a tentative D call TRBD1 (5 bases). With 5 bases removed from V and 16 bases from J, the gap between germline ends came to 17 bases. From germline, CDR1 is SEHNR and CDR2 FQNEAQ (reference sequence). CDR3 length: 12 amino acids. CDR3 sequence: CASSPSGEGPFF. CDR3 in DNA: TGTGCCAGCAGCCCCTCGGGGGAGGGACCGTTTTTT.

The V gene is TRBV9, the J gene TRBJ1-4, with 10 nucleotides matching TRBD1. The CDR3 sequence is 15 residues long. In germline, CDR1 is SGDLS, CDR2 YYNGEE. The ends lost 4 bases at V and 8 bases at J; junction bases unmatched: 8. The DNA of the CDR3 is TGTGCCAGCAGCCTTAGGGGGACAGGGGACGAAAAACTGTTTTTT. Protein sequence: CASSLRGTGDEKLFF.

This chain joins TRBV27 and TRBJ1-1, with D possibly matching TRBD1 (5 bases). Germline V gene data show CDR1 as MNHEY and CDR2 as SMNVEV (reference sequence). Trimming left V 7 bases short and J 4 bases short, with 13 bases between. The CDR3 loop spans 13 amino acids. The CDR3 nucleotides are TGTGCCAGCAAGGCAGGGATAATCACTGAAGCTTTCTTT. It is translated as CASKAGIITEAFF.

CDR3 region: CASSPLSGGGAYGYTF. The CDR3 DNA follows: TGTGCCAGCAGCCCTCTGAGCGGGGGAGGGGCCTATGGCTACACCTTC. The chain combines TRBV7-9 with TRBJ1-2; a possible D gene is TRBD1 (5 bases). The germline V gene has CDR1 SEHNR and CDR2 FQNEAQ (reference sequence). V was cut by 5 bases and J by 4 bases, with 20 bases left in between. This CDR3 has 16 residues.

V is TRBV4-2 and J is TRBJ2-5, with 7 nucleotides matching TRBD2. CDR3 length equals 16 residues. Germline V gene data show CDR1 as LGHNA and CDR2 as YNFKEQ. After removal of 1 base from V and 3 bases from J, the junction contained 8 bases not matched to a gene. In nucleotides, the CDR3 is TGTGCCAGCAGCCAAGTGTCTAGCGGAAGGGAAGAGACCCAGTACTTC. As protein: CASSQVSSGREETQYF.